This T cell receptor (beta chain) is from a study of human T cells and chemical hapten exposure. With regard to this clonotype: Antigen specificity is unknown. One junction end does not reproduce the germline sequence, and a read error may be involved.

The CDR3 is 15 amino acids. The germline V gene encodes CDR1 SGHVS and CDR2 FQNEAQ. Time point described: patch test 1, 2 weeks after DPC sensitization. The treatment was: therapeutic diphenylcyclopropenone sensitization with weekly scalp DPC. The study drew its donors from alopecia patients who were 18 to 70 years old and suitable for DPC. Study-level results: Significantly more large CDR3 similarity clusters were formed by expanded TCRs than by controls.

TCRdb ran MiXCR on the RACE reads and lists one entry per CDR3 protein. The sample records tens of thousands of distinct CDR3 sequences, around a third being singletons. This receptor was obtained from a man aged 35-49 years with alopecia areata. Some clones in this sample may be carry-over from other donors' samples. The sample was whole blood, taken in connection with sensitization to the hapten diphenylcyclopropenone (DPC). The genes are TRBV7-8 and TRBJ1-3, with D unclear. CDR3 loop: CASSSDGSSGNTVYF. The CDR3 DNA reads as TGTGCCAGCAGCTCGGACGGGAGCTCTGGAAACACCGTATATTTT.